Below are 17 T cell receptor beta chains sequenced from a single sample in a study of HIV-infected patients and healthy controls. Reverse transcription used around 540 ng RNA and constant-region primers for alpha and beta. Separate chain-specific third strand synthesis with multiplexing indices produced the alpha and beta libraries. TCRdb processed the 5' RACE reads anew with MiXCR; each CDR3 protein has one entry. The repertoire has about 13,000 distinct CDR3 sequences, roughly 9.9% of them found once; the top ten carry over 5.5%. The repertoire came from unfractionated whole blood and reflected all unsorted peripheral T cells. The specimen was blood. The receptor source for this set is an adult in good health.

This clonotype appeared a few times. The rearrangement uses TRBV6-9 and TRBJ1-6; D uncertain. The germline CDR1 and CDR2 sequences are MNHGY and SVAAGI. V was shortened by 2 bases and J by 4 bases, with 18 bases between the two germline ends. The CDR3 extends over 18 amino acids. The CDR3 sequence is CASSYTPPTTHYNSPLHF. The CDR3 DNA reads as TGTGCCAGCAGTTATACCCCCCCGACGACGCATTATAATTCACCCCTCCACTTT.

Sample share makes this clonotype medium-sized. The CDR3 nucleotides read TGTGCCAGCAGCCCTCGAAATAGGGTTCCACAAGAGACCCAGTACTTC. The encoded protein is CASSPRNRVPQETQYF. The chain is built from TRBV7-8 and TRBJ2-5; no clear D. Between the trimmed V and J ends, which lost 5 bases and 2 bases, there was a span of 18 bases. This CDR3 contains 16 residues. CDR1 is SGHVS and CDR2 is FQNEAQ in the germline V gene. Looking up the rest from reference TRBV7-8 and TRBJ2-5 gives the full variable domain: GAGVSQSPRYKVAKRGQDVALRCDPISGHVSLFWYQQALGQGPEFLTYFQNEAQLDKSGLPSDRFFAERPEGSVSTLKIQRTQQEDSAVYLCASSPRNRVPQETQYFGPGTRLLVL.

In this sample, this clonotype turned up many times. The V and J genes are TRBV19 and TRBJ2-5; D uncertain. CDR3 length equals 13 residues. The V gene lost 3 bases and the J gene lost 9 bases, with 14 bases spanning the gap. The germline CDR1 and CDR2 sequences are LNHDA and SQIVND (reference sequence). The CDR3 DNA follows: TGTGCCAGTAGTATTAGGTCCCTTTCACCCCAGTACTTC. Encoded protein: CASSIRSLSPQYF.

By sample fraction, this clonotype is medium-sized. This chain joins TRBV6-5 and TRBJ2-5; 11 positions match TRBD2. There are 17 residues in the CDR3. V dropped 2 bases and J dropped 0; count of bases not matched to a gene: 5. Germline V gives CDR1 MNHEY, CDR2 SVGAGI. The CDR3 region has the DNA TGTGCCAGCAGTTACCGGCTAGCGGGGGGAAACCAAGAGACCCAGTACTTC. This gives the protein CASSYRLAGGNQETQYF.

By share, this clonotype counts as medium-sized. V usage is TRBV7-9 and J usage is TRBJ2-1; D is uncertain. Deletions cut 5 bases from V and 1 base from J, with 12 bases between. CDR3 length: 15 residues. The germline CDR1 and CDR2 sequences are SEHNR and FQNEAQ (reference sequence). The CDR3 here is CASSQGWGSYNEQFF. For the CDR3, the DNA is TGTGCCAGCAGCCAAGGCTGGGGTTCCTACAATGAGCAGTTCTTC. Full variable domain (outside the CDR3, taken from reference TRBV7-9 and TRBJ2-1): DTGVSQNPRHKITKRGQNVTFRCDPISEHNRLYWYRQTLGQGPEFLTYFQNEAQLEKSRLLSDRFSAERPKGSFSTLEIQRTEQGDSAMYLCASSQGWGSYNEQFFGPGTRLTVL.

Within the sample, this clonotype is medium-sized. This rearrangement joins TRBV10-3 to TRBJ1-2; 9 nucleotides agree with TRBD1. The CDR3 extends over 13 amino acids. After removal of 4 bases from V and 8 bases from J, the junction contained 5 bases not matched to a gene. Germline V lookup: CDR1 ENHRY, CDR2 SYGVKD. CDR3 sequence: CAISGGQGEGYTF. CDR3 DNA: TGTGCCATCAGTGGGGGACAGGGTGAAGGCTACACCTTC.

Many counts were recorded for this clonotype. J is TRBJ2-7 and V is TRBV6-2 or TRBV6-3; 8 bases fit TRBD1. CDR1 MNHEY and CDR2 SVGEGT come from the germline V gene. The CDR3 spans 14 residues. Germline trimming cut 8 bases from V and 0 bases from J; bases unmatched to any gene: 6. The CDR3 coding sequence is TGTGCCAGCTTAGGACAGGGTACCTCCTACGAGCAGTACTTC. This encodes CASLGQGTSYEQYF.

This clonotype has only a few counts. This chain uses TRBV27 with TRBJ2-3; D not resolved. Germline CDR1 is MNHEY and CDR2 is SMNVEV (reference sequence). The V end lost 5 bases, the J end lost 1 base, and 13 bases lay between the germline ends. There are 15 residues in the CDR3. Here the CDR3 reads CASSPFTRGTDTQYF. Here the CDR3 DNA reads TGTGCCAGCAGTCCGTTTACACGCGGCACAGATACGCAGTATTTT.

This clonotype is termed medium-sized. The chain carries TRBV20-1 and TRBJ2-2, with 9 bases that match TRBD2. The CDR3 has 15 amino acids. Germline V CDR1 and CDR2: DFQATT, SNEGSKA (reference sequence). V was clipped by 1 base and J by 7 bases; unmatched bases: 7. The CDR3 here is CSARVGGRASGELFF. The CDR3 nucleotides are TGCAGTGCTAGAGTTGGCGGGAGGGCAAGCGGGGAGCTGTTTTTT.

This clonotype was seen more than once but under ten times. The CDR3 is CASSSPLGGLIEQFF. The CDR3 DNA is TGTGCCAGCAGCTCACCCCTGGGGGGCCTTATTGAGCAGTTCTTC. The gene calls are TRBV5-4 and TRBJ2-1, with D perhaps given as TRBD1 or TRBD2 (6 bases each). V was clipped by 3 bases and J by 9 bases, with 19 bases between them. Germline V gives CDR1 SGHNT, CDR2 YYREEE (reference sequence). This CDR3 spans 15 amino acids.

Within the sample, this clonotype is medium-sized. The genes are TRBV27 and TRBJ2-1, with 9 bases aligning to TRBD1. With 6 bases clipped from V and 4 bases from J, the junction kept 7 bases outside the gene matches. The length of the CDR3 is 15 residues. CDR1 MNHEY and CDR2 SMNVEV come from the germline V gene (reference sequence). The CDR3 region is CASSPQGAEYNEQFF. As DNA, the CDR3 is TGTGCCAGCAGCCCACAGGGGGCGGAGTACAATGAGCAGTTCTTC.

This clonotype was detected ten times or more. This rearrangement joins TRBV6-2 or TRBV6-3 to TRBJ2-2; TRBD2 matches at 7 bases. The CDR3 consists of 18 residues. Germline trimming cut 6 bases from V and 0 bases from J; bases unmatched to any gene: 13. Germline V gene sequence: CDR1 MNHEY, CDR2 SVGEGT. CDR3 DNA sequence: TGTGCCAGCAGCCAGCCGGGGGGAGGGAGCGCGAACACCGGGGAGCTGTTTTTT. This encodes CASSQPGGGSANTGELFF.

This sequence joins TRBV20-1 and TRBJ2-7; 9 bases are shared with TRBD1. The CDR3 has 12 residues. The germline gives CDR1 DFQATT, CDR2 SNEGSKA (reference sequence). Trimming at V came to 6 bases and at J to 6 bases, leaving 6 bases not matched to a gene. In nucleotides, the CDR3 is TGCAGTGCGACAAAGGGACAGGGCGAGCAGTACTTC. Amino acid sequence: CSATKGQGEQYF.

At least ten counts were recorded for this clonotype. J is TRBJ2-3 and V is TRBV9; TRBD1 matches 7 bases. This CDR3 is built from 14 residues. Germline V lookup: CDR1 SGDLS, CDR2 YYNGEE. The J segment lost 6 bases and the V segment lost 2 bases, leaving 6 bases of the junction unmatched. The CDR3 DNA reads as TGTGCCAGCAGCGTTTTGACAGGGTCGGATACGCAGTATTTT. The encoded protein is CASSVLTGSDTQYF.

Only a few counts were recorded for this clonotype. The rearrangement joins TRBV5-5 to TRBJ2-3; D is ambiguous. V lost 3 bases and J 5 bases, leaving 7 bases between the germline ends. The CDR3 spans 12 residues. The V gene's germline CDR1 is SGHKS and CDR2 YYEKEE (reference sequence). CDR3 protein: CASSSTVDTQYF. CDR3 DNA sequence: TGTGCCAGCAGCTCTACGGTAGATACGCAGTATTTT.

Judged by abundance, this clonotype is medium-sized. The gene calls are TRBV12-3 or TRBV12-4 and TRBJ1-4; the match to TRBD1 covers 9 bases. The CDR3 has 14 residues. V was clipped by 3 bases and J by 8 bases; unmatched bases: 4. CDR3 amino acids: CASSLSGTGEKLFF. The CDR3 DNA follows: TGTGCCAGCAGTTTGTCGGGGACAGGGGAAAAACTGTTTTTT.

This clonotype was recorded many times. Here the CDR3 reads CASSLGLAGGRDEQYF. The CDR3, as DNA: TGTGCCAGCAGTTTAGGACTAGCGGGAGGGCGGGACGAGCAGTACTTC. V usage is TRBV28 and J usage is TRBJ2-7; 15 positions match TRBD2. From germline, CDR1 is MDHEN and CDR2 SYDVKM. J was trimmed by 5 bases and V by 2 bases; bases with no gene match: 4. CDR3 length: 16 residues.